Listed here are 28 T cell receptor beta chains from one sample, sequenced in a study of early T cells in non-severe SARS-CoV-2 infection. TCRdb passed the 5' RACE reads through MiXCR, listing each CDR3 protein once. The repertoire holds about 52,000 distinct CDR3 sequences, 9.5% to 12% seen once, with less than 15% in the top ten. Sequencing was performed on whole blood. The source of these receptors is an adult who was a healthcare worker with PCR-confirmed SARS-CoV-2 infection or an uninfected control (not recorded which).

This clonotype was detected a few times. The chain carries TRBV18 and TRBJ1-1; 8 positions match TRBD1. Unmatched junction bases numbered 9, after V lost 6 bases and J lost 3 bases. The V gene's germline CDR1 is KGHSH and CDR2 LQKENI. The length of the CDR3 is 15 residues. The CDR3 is CASSLGQGGDTEAFF. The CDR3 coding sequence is TGTGCCAGCTCCCTTGGACAGGGAGGGGACACTGAAGCTTTCTTT.

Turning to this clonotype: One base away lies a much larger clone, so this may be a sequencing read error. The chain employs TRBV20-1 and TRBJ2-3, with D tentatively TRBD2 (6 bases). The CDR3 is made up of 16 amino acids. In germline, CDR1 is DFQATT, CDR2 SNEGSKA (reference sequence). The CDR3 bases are TGCAGTGCTACCGGCGCGGGAAGGGGCGCGGCAGATACGCAGTGTTTT. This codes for CSATGAGRGAADTQCF.

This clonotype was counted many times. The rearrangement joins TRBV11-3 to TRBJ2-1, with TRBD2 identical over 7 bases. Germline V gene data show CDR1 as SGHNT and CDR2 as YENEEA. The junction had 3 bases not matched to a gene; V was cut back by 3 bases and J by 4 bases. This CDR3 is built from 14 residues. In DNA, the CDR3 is TGTGCCAGCAGCTTTGCGGGGGAGTACAATGAGCAGTTCTTC. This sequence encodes CASSFAGEYNEQFF.

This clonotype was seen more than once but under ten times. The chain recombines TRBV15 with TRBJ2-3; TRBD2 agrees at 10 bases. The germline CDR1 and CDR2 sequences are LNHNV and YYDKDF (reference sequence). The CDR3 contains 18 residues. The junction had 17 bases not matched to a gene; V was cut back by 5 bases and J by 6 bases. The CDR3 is CATSAFLGVAGGRDTQYF. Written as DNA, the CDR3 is TGTGCCACCAGCGCCTTCCTAGGGGTAGCGGGGGGCAGGGATACGCAGTATTTT. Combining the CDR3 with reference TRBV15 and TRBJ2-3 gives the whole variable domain DAMVIQNPRYQVTQFGKPVTLSCSQTLNHNVMYWYQQKSSQAPKLLFHYYDKDFNNEADTPDNFQSRRPNTSFCFLDIRSPGLGDTAMYLCATSAFLGVAGGRDTQYFGPGTRLTVL.

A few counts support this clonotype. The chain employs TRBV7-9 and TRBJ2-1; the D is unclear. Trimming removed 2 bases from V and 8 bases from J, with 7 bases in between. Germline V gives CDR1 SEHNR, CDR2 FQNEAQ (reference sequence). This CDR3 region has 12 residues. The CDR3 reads CASSLTEDEQFF. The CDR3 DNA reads TGTGCCAGCAGCTTAACCGAGGATGAGCAGTTCTTC. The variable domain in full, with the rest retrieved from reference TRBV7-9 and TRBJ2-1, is DTGVSQNPRHKITKRGQNVTFRCDPISEHNRLYWYRQTLGQGPEFLTYFQNEAQLEKSRLLSDRFSAERPKGSFSTLEIQRTEQGDSAMYLCASSLTEDEQFFGPGTRLTVL.

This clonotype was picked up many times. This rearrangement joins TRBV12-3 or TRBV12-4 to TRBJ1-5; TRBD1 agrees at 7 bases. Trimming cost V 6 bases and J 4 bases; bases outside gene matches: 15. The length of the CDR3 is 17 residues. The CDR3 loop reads CASSLTGTTPTNQPQHF. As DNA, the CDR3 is TGTGCCAGCAGCCTGACAGGGACCACGCCGACGAATCAGCCCCAGCATTTT.

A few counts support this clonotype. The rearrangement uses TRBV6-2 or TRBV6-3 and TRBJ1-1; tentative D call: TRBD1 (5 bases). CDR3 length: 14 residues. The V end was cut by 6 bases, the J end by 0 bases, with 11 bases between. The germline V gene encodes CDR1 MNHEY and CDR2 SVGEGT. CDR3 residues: CASRTWTLNTEAFF. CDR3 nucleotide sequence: TGTGCCAGCAGGACTTGGACATTGAACACTGAAGCTTTCTTT.

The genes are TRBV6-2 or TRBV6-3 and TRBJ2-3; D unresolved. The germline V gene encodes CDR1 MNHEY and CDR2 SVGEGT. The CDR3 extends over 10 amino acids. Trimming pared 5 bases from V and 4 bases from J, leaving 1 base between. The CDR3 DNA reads TGTGCCAGCAGTGCAGATACGCAGTATTTT. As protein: CASSADTQYF.

The CDR3 nucleotides read TGTGCCAGCAGTTTCCCCGGGGCATCTGACTACACCTTC. The encoded protein is CASSFPGASDYTF. The chain has TRBV12-3 or TRBV12-4 and TRBJ1-2; D is possibly TRBD1 (5 bases). The CDR3 has 13 amino acids. Trimming stripped 3 bases from V and 10 bases from J, with 15 bases between.

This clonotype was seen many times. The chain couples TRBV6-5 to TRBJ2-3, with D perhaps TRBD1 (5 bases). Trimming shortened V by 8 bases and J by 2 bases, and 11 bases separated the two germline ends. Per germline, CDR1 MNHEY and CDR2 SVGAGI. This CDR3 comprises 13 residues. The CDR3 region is CASCRGLTDTQYF. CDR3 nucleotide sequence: TGTGCCAGCTGTAGGGGCCTCACAGATACGCAGTATTTT.

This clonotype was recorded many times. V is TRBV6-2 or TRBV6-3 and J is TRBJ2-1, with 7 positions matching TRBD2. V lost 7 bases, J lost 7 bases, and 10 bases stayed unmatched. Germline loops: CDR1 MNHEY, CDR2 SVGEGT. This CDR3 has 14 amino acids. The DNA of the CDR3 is TGTGCCAGCATCTTCGCGGGAGCGGGGAATGAGCAGTTCTTC. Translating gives CASIFAGAGNEQFF.

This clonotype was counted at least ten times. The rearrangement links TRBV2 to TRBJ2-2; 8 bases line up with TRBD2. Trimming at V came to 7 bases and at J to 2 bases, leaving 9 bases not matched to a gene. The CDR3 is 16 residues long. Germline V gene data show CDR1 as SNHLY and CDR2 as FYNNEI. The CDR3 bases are TGTGCCAGCAACATACCGGGACTAGGAAACACCGGGGAGCTGTTTTTT. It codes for CASNIPGLGNTGELFF.

The DNA of the CDR3 is TGTGCCAGCAGCCACACACCCTCTAGCGTGCGGGGTATCTCCTACGAGCAGTACTTC. It specifies CASSHTPSSVRGISYEQYF. The rearrangement joins TRBV4-2 to TRBJ2-7; tentatively, D is TRBD2 (6 bases). The CDR3 totals 19 residues. Germline lookup yields CDR1 LGHNA and CDR2 YNFKEQ. V was clipped by 3 bases and J by 0 bases, with 24 bases between them.

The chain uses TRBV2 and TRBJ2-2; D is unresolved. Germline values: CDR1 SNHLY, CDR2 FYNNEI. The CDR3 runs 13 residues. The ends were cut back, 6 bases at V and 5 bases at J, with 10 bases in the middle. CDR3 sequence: CASSAARTGELFF. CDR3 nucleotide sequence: TGTGCCAGCAGCGCCGCCCGTACCGGGGAGCTGTTTTTT.

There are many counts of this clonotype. The chain's CDR3 is CASSLWEVGVETQYF. The CDR3 bases are TGCGCCAGCAGCTTGTGGGAGGTCGGTGTGGAGACCCAGTACTTC. The genes are TRBV5-1 and TRBJ2-5; D is perhaps TRBD2 (6 bases). Germline-derived CDR1 and CDR2 are SGHRS and YFSETQ. The V end was cut by 1 base, the J end by 5 bases, with 15 bases between. The CDR3 contains 15 residues.

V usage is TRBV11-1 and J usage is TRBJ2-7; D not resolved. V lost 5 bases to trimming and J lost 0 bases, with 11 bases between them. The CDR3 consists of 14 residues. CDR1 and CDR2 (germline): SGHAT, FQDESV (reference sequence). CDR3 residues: CASSPITSSYEQYF. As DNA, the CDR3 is TGTGCCAGCAGCCCTATTACCAGCTCCTACGAGCAGTACTTC. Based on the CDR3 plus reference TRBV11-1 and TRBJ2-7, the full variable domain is EAEVAQSPRYKITEKSQAVAFWCDPISGHATLYWYRQILGQGPELLVQFQDESVVDDSQLPKDRFSAERLKGVDSTLKIQPAELGDSAMYLCASSPITSSYEQYFGPGTRLTVT.

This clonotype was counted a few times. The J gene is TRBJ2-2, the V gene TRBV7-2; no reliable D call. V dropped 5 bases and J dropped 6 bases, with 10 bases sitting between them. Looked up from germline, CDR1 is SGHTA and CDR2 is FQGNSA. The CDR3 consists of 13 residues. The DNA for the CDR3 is TGTGCCAGCAGCCCACTAATTGCCGGGGAGCTGTTTTTT. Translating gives CASSPLIAGELFF.

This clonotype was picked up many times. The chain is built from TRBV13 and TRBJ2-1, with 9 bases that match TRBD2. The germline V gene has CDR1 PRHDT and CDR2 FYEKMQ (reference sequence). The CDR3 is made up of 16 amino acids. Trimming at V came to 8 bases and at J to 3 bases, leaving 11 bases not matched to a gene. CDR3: CASFHEGSGGYNEQFF. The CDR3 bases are TGTGCCAGCTTCCACGAAGGTAGCGGGGGCTACAATGAGCAGTTCTTC.

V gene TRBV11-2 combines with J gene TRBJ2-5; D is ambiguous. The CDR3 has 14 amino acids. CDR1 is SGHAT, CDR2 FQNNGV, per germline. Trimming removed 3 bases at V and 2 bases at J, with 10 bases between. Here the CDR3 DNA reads TGTGCCAGCAGCTTGGGGTCCGCACAAGAGACCCAGTACTTC. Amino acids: CASSLGSAQETQYF.

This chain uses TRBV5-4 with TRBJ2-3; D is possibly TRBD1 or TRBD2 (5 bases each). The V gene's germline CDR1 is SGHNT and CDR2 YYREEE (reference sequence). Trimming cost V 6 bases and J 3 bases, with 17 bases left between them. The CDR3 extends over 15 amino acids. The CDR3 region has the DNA TGTGCCAGCATGTCCAGCGCAGGGAGTACAGATACGCAGTATTTT. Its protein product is CASMSSAGSTDTQYF. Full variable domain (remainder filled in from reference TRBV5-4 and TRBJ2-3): ETGVTQSPTHLIKTRGQQVTLRCSSQSGHNTVSWYQQALGQGPQFIFQYYREEENGRGNFPPRFSGLQFPNYSSELNVNALELDDSALYLCASMSSAGSTDTQYFGPGTRLTVL.

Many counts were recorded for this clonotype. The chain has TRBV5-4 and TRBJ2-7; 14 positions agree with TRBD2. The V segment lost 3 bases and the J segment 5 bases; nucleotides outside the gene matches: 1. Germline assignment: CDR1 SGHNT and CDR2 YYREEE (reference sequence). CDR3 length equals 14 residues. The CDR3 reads CASSSGLAGDEQYF. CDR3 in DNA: TGTGCCAGCAGCTCGGGACTAGCGGGAGACGAGCAGTACTTC.

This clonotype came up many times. CDR3: CASSPMGYGYTF. The CDR3 coding sequence is TGTGCCAGCAGTCCAATGGGCTATGGCTACACCTTC. The chain joins TRBV7-2 to TRBJ1-2; D is unclear. Germline V gene data show CDR1 as SGHTA and CDR2 as FQGNSA. The V gene lost 6 bases and the J gene lost 4 bases, with 9 bases spanning the gap. This CDR3 region has 12 residues.

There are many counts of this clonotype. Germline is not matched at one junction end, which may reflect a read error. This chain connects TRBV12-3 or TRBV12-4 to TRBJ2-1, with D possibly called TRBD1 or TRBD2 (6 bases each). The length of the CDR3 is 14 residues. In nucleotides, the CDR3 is TGTGCCAGCAGTTTATGGGGGGCTAGCGCCACCCTAGGGTTC. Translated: CASSLWGASATLGF.

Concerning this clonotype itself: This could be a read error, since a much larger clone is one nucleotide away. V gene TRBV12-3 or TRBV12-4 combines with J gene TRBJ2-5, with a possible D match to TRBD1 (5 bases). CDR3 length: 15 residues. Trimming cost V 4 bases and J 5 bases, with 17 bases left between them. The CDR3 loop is CASSSSRGNGETQYF. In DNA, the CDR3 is TGTGCCAGCAGTTCCTCTAGGGGTAACGGGGAGACCCAGTACTTC.

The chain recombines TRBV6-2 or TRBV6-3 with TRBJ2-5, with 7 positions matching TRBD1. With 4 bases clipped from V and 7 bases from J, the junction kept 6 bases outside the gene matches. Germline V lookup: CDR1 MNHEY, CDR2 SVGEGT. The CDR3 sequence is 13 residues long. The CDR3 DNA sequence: TGTGCCAGCAGTTCGACAGGGAAAGGGACCCAGTACTTC. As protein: CASSSTGKGTQYF.

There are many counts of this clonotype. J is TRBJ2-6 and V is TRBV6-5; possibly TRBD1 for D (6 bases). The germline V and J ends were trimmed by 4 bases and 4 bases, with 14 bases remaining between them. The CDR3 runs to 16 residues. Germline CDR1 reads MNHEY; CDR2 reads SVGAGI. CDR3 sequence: CASSWTRQAGANVLTF. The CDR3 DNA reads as TGTGCCAGCAGTTGGACCAGACAGGCAGGGGCCAACGTCCTGACTTTC.

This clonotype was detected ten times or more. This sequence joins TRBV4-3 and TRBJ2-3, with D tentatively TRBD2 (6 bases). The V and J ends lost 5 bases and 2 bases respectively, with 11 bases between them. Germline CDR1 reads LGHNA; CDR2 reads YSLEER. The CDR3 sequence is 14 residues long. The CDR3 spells CASSAGFYTDTQYF. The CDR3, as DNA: TGCGCCAGCAGCGCGGGGTTTTACACAGATACGCAGTATTTT.

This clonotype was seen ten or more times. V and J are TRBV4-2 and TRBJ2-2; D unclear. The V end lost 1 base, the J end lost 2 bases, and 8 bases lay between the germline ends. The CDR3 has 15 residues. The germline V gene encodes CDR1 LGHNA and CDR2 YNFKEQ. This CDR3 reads CASSQGALNTGELFF. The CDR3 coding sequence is TGTGCCAGCAGCCAAGGGGCACTTAACACCGGGGAGCTGTTTTTT.